This T cell receptor (beta chain) was documented in a study of CD8 T cells in Susac syndrome. The CDR3 totals 15 residues. Germline CDR1 reads SGDLS; CDR2 reads YYNGEE. The V end lost 4 bases, the J end lost 5 bases, and 19 bases lay between the germline ends. TCR beta sequencing was performed on blood CD8+ and CD4+ T cells. The study used treatment-naive patients who had stable or active relapsing-remitting disease as multiple sclerosis controls. The CD8+ and CD4+ T cells were negatively isolated, with the TEMRA cells enriched by FACS. An input of about 0.5 to 1 ug of RNA was subjected to reverse transcription using random hexamers. TCR beta CDR3 was amplified by immunoSEQ covering 54 Vbeta and 13 Jbeta. From the immunoSEQ multiplex PCR reads, TCRdb called clonotypes with MiXCR, one entry per CDR3 protein. The repertoire holds fewer than 200,000 distinct CDR3 sequences, with about 95% as singletons.

This clonotype was sampled from a human donor with multiple sclerosis. The rearrangement links TRBV9 to TRBJ2-7, with unresolved D. Sequenced sample: CD8+ T cells from PBMCs. This chain's CDR3 is CASSPSIWVDNEQYF. Written as DNA, the CDR3 is TGTGCCAGCAGCCCGAGCATCTGGGTTGACAACGAGCAGTACTTC.